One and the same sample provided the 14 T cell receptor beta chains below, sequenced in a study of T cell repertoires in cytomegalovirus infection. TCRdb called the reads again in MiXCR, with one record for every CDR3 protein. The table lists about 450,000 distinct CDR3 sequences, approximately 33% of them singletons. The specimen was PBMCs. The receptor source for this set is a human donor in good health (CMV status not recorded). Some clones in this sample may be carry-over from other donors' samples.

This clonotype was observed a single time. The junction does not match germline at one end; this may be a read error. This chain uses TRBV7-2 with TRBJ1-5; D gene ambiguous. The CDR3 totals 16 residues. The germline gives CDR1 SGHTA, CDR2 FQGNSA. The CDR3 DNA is TGTTCCAGCGGCTTAGTAACGTACGTAGGCAATCAGCCCCAGAATTTT. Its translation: CSSGLVTYVGNQPQNF. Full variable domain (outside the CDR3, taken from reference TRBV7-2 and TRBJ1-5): GAGVSQSPSNKVTEKGKDVELRCDPISGHTALYWYRQSLGQGLEFLIYFQGNSAPDKSGLPSDRFSAERTGGSVSTLTIQRTQQEDSAVYLCSSGLVTYVGNQPQNFGDGTRLSIL.

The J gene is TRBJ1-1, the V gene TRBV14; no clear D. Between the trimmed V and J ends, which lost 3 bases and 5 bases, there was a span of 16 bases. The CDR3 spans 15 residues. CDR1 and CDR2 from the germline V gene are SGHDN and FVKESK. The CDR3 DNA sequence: TGTGCCAGCAGCCAGTTTGACCTTCTAGGGACTGAAGCTTTCTTT. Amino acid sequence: CASSQFDLLGTEAFF.

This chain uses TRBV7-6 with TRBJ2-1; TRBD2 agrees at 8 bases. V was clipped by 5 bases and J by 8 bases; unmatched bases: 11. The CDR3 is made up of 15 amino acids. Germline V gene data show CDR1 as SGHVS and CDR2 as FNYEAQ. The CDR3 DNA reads TGTGCCAGCAGCCCTCGGGGGGGCGCGAGGGATGAGCAGTTCTTC. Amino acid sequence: CASSPRGGARDEQFF.

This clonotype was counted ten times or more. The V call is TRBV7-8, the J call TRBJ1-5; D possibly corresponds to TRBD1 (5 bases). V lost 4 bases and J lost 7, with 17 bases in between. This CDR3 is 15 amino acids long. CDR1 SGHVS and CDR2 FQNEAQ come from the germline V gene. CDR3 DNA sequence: TGTGCCAGCAGCTCCTTCGGGCAGGGAGGACAGCCCCAGCATTTT. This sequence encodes CASSSFGQGGQPQHF.

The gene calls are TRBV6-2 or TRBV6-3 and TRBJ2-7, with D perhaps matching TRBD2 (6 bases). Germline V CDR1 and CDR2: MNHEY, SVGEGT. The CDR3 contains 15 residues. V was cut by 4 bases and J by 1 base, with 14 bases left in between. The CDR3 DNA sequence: TGTGCCAGCAGTTCCACACGTGGGGGGTCCTACGAGCAGTACTTC. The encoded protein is CASSSTRGGSYEQYF.

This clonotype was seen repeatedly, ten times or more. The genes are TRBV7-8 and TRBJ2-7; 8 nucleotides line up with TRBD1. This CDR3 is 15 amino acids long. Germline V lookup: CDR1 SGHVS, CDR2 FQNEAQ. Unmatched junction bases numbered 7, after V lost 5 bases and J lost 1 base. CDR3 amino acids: CASSAGQGRSYEQYF. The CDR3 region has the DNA TGTGCCAGCAGCGCAGGACAGGGCAGGTCCTACGAGCAGTACTTC.

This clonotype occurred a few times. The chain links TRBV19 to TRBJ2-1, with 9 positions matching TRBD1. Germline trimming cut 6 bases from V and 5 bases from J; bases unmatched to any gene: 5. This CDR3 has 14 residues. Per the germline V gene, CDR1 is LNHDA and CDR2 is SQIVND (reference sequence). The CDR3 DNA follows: TGTGCCAGTAGGGGGGACAGGGAAAACAATGAGCAGTTCTTC. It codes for CASRGDRENNEQFF.

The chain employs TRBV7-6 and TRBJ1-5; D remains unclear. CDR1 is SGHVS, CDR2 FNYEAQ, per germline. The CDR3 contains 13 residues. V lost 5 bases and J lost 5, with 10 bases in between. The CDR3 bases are TGTGCCAGCAGCCCCGGCGCTCATCAGCCCCAGCATTTT. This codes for CASSPGAHQPQHF.

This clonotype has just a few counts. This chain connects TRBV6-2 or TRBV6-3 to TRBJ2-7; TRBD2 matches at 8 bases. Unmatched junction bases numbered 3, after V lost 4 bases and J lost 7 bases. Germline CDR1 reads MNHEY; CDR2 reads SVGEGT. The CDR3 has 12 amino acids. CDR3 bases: TGTGCCAGCAGTTTAGCGGGACGGGAGCAGTACTTC. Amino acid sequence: CASSLAGREQYF.

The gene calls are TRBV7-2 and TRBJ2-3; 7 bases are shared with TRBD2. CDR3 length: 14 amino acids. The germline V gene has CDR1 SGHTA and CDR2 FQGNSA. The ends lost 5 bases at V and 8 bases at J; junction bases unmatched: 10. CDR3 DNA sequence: TGTGCCAGCAGCCGAGCGGCGGGGGTTGGTACGCAGTATTTT. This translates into CASSRAAGVGTQYF. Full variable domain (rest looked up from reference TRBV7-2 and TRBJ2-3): GAGVSQSPSNKVTEKGKDVELRCDPISGHTALYWYRQSLGQGLEFLIYFQGNSAPDKSGLPSDRFSAERTGGSVSTLTIQRTQQEDSAVYLCASSRAAGVGTQYFGPGTRLTVL.

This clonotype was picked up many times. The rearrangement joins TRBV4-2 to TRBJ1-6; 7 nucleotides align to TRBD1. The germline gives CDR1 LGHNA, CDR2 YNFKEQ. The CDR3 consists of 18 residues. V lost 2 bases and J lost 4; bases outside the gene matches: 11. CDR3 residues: CASSQPPVDRVYNSPLHF. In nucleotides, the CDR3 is TGTGCCAGCAGCCAACCCCCCGTCGACAGGGTGTATAATTCACCCCTCCACTTT.

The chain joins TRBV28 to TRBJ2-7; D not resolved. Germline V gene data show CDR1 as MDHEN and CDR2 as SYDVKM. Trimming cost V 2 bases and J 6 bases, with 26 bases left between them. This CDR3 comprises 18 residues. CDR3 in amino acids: CASSLRNTVLGKLGEQYF. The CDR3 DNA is TGTGCCAGCAGTTTACGGAATACAGTTTTGGGGAAATTGGGCGAGCAGTACTTC. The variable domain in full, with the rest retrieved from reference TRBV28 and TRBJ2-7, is DVKVTQSSRYLVKRTGEKVFLECVQDMDHENMFWYRQDPGLGLRLIYFSYDVKMKEKGDIPEGYSVSREKKERFSLILESASTNQTSMYLCASSLRNTVLGKLGEQYFGPGTRLTVT.

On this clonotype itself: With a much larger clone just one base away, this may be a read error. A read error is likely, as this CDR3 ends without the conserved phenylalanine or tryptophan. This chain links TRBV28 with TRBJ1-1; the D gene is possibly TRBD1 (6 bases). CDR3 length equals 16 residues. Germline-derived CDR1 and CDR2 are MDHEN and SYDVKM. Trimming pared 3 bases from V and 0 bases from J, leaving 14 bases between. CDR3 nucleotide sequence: TGTGCCAGCAGTTTTCCAGGGGACCAAATGAACACTGAAGCTTTCTTG. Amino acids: CASSFPGDQMNTEAFL.

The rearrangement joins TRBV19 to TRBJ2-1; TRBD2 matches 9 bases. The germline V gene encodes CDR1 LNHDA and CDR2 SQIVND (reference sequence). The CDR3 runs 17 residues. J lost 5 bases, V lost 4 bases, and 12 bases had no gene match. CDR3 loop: CASSSGGALLDNNEQFF. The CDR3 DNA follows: TGTGCCAGTAGTAGCGGGGGGGCCCTCCTAGACAACAATGAGCAGTTCTTC.